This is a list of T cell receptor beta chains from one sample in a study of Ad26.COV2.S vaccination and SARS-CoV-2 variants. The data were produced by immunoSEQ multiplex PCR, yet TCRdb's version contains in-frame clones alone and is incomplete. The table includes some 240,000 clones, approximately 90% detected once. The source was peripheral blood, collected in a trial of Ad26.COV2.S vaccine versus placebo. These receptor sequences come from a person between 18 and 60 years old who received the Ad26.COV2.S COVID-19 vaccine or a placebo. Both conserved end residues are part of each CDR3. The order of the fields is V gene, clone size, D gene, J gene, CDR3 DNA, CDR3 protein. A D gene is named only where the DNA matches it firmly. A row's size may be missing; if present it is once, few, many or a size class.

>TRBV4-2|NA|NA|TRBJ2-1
TGTGCCAGCAGCCAAGTGGGTACCGAGGATGAGCAGTTCTTC
CASSQVGTEDEQFF
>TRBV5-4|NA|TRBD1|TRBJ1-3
TGTGCCAGCAGCGCGGGACAGGGGGCCGGAAACACCATATATTTT
CASSAGQGAGNTIYF
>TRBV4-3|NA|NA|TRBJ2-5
TGCGCCAGCAGCCAAAACACAGGGCGGGAGACCCAGTACTTC
CASSQNTGRETQYF
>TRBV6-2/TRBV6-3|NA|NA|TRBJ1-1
TGTGCCAGCAGTTACTCCCTCCGGAACACTGAAGCTTTCTTT
CASSYSLRNTEAFF
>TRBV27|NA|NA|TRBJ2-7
TGTGCCAGCAGTTTATTAGGCGGATGGGAGCAGTACTTC
CASSLLGGWEQYF
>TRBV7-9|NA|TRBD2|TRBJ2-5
TGTGCCAGCAGCTTAGCGGCGGGAGTCACCTCCGAGACCCAGTACTTC
CASSLAAGVTSETQYF
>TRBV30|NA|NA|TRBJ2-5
TGTGCCTGGAGTGAGGGGGTTCGGGATCCCCGAGGCAAAGAGACCCAGTACTTC
CAWSEGVRDPRGKETQYF
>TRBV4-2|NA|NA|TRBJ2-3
TGTGCCAGCAGCCAAGACTATTCAGGTCACGATACGCAGTATTTT
CASSQDYSGHDTQYF
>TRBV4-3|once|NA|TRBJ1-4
TGCGCCAGCAGCGCGCGGGGGTTGAATGAAAAACTGTTTTTT
CASSARGLNEKLFF
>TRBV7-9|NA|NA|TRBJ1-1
TGTGCCAGCAGCTTACAGTTGAACACTGAAGCTTTCTTT
CASSLQLNTEAFF
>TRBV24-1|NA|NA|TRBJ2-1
TGTGCCACCAGTGATTTGGCCCCGGTCCATGGTAACTACAATGAGCAGTTCTTC
CATSDLAPVHGNYNEQFF
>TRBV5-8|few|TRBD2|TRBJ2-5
TGTGCCAGCAGCGCGGGACTAGCGGGAAGCGAGACCCAGTACTTC
CASSAGLAGSETQYF
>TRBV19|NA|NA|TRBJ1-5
TGTGCCAGTAGTATAGAAGGGGGTAGCAATCAGCCCCAGCATTTT
CASSIEGGSNQPQHF
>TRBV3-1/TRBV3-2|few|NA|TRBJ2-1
TGTGCCAGCAGCCAAGGGCCTGGGGATAACAATGAGCAGTTCTTC
CASSQGPGDNNEQFF
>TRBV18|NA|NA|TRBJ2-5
TGTGCCAGCTCACCACCACATCCACGGGGCCTGGGTGAGACCCAGTACTTC
CASSPPHPRGLGETQYF
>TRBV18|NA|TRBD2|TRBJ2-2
TGTGCCAGCTCACCCCCGGGCGGGGGGCCCCGGTACACCGGGGAGCTGTTTTTT
CASSPPGGGPRYTGELFF
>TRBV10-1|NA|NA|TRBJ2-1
TGCGCCAGCAGGACTTTCAGGGAGGCTGAGCAGTTCTTC
CASRTFREAEQFF
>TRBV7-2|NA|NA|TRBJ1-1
TGTGCCAGCAGCGCTAAACAGGGAGCAGCAGCTTTCTTT
CASSAKQGAAAFF
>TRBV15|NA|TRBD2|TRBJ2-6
TGTGCCACCAGCACCGAAGCGGGGGCCAGCTCTGGGGCCAACGTCCTGACTTTC
CATSTEAGASSGANVLTF